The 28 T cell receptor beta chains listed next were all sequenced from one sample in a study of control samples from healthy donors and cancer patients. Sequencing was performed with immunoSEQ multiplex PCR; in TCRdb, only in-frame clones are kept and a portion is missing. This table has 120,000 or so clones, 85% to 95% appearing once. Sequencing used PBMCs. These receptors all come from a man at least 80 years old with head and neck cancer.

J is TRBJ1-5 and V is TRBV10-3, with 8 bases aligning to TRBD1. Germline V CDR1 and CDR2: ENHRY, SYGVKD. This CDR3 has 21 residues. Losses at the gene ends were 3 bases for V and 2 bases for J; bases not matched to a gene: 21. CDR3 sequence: CAISEYESGTGEGHGNQPQHF. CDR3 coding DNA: TGTGCCATCAGTGAATATGAATCCGGGACAGGTGAGGGGCATGGCAATCAGCCCCAGCATTTT.

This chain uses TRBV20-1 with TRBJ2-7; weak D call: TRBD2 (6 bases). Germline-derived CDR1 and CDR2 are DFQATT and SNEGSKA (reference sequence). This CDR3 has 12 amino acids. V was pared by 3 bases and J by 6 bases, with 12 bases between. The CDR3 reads CSASGGESEQYF. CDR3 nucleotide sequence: TGCAGTGCTAGTGGCGGGGAGAGCGAGCAGTACTTC.

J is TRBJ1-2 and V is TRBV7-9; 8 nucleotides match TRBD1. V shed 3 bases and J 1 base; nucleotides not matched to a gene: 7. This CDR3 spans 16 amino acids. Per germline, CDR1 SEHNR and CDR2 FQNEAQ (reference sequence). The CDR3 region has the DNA TGTGCCAGCAGCTTTACACTTACAGGGGGTAACTATGGCTACACCTTC. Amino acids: CASSFTLTGGNYGYTF.

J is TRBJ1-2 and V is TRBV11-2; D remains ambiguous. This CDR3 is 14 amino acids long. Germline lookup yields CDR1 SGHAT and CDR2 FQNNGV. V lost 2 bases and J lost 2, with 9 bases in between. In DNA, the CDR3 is TGTGCCAGCAGCTTATCGGGAGGGAACTATGGCTACACCTTC. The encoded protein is CASSLSGGNYGYTF.

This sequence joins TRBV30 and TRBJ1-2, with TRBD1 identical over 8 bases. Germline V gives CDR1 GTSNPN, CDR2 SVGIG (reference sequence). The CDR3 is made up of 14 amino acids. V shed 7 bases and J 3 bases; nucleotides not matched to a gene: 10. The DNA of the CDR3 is TGTGCCTCCCGGGACAGGTGGAAGGACTATGGCTACACCTTC. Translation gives CASRDRWKDYGYTF.

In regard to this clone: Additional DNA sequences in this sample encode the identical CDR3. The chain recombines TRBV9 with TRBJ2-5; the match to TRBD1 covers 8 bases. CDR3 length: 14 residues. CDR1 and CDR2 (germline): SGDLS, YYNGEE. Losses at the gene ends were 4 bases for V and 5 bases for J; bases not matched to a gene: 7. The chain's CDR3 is CASSLAGGGETQYF. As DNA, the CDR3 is TGTGCCAGCAGCCTAGCAGGGGGCGGGGAGACCCAGTACTTC.

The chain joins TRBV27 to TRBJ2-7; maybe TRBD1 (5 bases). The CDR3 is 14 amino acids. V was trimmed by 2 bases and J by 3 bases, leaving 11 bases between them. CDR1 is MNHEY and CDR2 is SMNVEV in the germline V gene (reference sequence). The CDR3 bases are TGTGCCAGCAGTTTAGGCAGGGCTAACTACGAGCAGTACTTC. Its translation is CASSLGRANYEQYF.

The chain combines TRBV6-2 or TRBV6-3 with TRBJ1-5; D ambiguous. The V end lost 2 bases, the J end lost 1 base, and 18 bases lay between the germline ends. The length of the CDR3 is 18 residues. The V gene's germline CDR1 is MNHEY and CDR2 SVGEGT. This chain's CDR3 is CASSYATLGSVSNQPQHF. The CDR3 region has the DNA TGTGCCAGCAGTTACGCGACTCTCGGTTCGGTAAGCAATCAGCCCCAGCATTTT.

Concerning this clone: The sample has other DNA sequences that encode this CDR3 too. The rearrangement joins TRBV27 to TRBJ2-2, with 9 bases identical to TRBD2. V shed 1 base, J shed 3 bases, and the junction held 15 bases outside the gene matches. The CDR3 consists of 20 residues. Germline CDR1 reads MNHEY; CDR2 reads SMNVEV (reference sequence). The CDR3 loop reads CASSLFVILAGGRDTGELFF. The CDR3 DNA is TGTGCCAGCAGTTTATTCGTTATACTCGCGGGGGGGCGGGACACCGGGGAGCTGTTTTTT.

The CDR3 coding sequence is TGTGCCAGCAGTTTTGTCCGGGAGACCCAGTACTTC. Translation: CASSFVRETQYF. The J gene is TRBJ2-5, the V gene TRBV12-3 or TRBV12-4; no clear D. Between the trimmed V and J ends, which lost 3 bases and 5 bases, there was a span of 7 bases. The CDR3 extends over 12 amino acids.

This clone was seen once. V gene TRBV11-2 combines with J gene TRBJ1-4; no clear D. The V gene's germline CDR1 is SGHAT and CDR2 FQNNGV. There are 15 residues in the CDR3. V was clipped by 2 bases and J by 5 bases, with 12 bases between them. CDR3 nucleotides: TGTGCCAGCAGCTTAAGAAGGACGGGGAATGAAAAACTGTTTTTT. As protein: CASSLRRTGNEKLFF.

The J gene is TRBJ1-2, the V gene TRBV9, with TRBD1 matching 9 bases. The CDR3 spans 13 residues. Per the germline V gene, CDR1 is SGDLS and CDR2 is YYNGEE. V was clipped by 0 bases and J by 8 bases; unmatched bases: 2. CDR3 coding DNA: TGTGCCAGCAGCGTAGACAGGGGGCGAGGCTACACCTTC. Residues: CASSVDRGRGYTF.

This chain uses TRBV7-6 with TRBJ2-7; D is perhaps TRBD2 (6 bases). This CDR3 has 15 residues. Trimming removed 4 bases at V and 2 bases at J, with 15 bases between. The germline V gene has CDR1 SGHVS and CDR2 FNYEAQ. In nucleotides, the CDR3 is TGTGCCAGCAGCTCCTTGCCGGGAGTCCCCTACGAGCAGTACTTC. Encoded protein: CASSSLPGVPYEQYF.

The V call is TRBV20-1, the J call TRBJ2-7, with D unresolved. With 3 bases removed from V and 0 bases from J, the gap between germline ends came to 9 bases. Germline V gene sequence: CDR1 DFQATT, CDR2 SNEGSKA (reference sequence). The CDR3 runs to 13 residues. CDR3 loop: CSASWHSSYEQYF. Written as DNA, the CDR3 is TGCAGTGCTAGTTGGCACAGCTCCTACGAGCAGTACTTC.

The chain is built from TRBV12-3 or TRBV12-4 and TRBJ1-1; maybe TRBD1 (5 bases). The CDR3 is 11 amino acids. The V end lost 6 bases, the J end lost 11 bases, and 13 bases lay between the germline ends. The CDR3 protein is CASSLGVMAFF. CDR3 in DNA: TGTGCCAGCAGCCTGGGGGTGATGGCTTTCTTT.

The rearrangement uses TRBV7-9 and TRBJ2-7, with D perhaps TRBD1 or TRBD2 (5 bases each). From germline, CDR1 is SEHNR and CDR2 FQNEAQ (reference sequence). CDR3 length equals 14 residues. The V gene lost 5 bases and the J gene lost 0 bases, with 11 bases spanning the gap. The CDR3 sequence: CASSNRDGSYEQYF. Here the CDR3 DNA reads TGTGCCAGCAGCAACCGGGACGGCTCCTACGAGCAGTACTTC.

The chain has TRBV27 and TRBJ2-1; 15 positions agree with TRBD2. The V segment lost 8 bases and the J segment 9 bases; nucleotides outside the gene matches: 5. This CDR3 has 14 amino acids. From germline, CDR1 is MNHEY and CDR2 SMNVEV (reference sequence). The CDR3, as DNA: TGTGCCAGCGGCCCGGGACTAGCGGGAGGTGAGCAGTTCTTC. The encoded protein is CASGPGLAGGEQFF.

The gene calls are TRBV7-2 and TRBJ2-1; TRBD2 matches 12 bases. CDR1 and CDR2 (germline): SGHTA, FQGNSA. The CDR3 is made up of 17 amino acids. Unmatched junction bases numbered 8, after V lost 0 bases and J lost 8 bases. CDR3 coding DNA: TGTGCCAGCAGCTTAGCCTCCTCTAGCGGGGGGGGCTATGAGCAGTTCTTC. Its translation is CASSLASSSGGGYEQFF.

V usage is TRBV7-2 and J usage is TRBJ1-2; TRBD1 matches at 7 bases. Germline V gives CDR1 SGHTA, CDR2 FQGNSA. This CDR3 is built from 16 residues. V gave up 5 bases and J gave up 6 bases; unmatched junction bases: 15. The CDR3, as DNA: TGTGCCAGCAGCCGGACGACTAGGGGGCTATTCAATGGCTACACCTTC. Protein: CASSRTTRGLFNGYTF.

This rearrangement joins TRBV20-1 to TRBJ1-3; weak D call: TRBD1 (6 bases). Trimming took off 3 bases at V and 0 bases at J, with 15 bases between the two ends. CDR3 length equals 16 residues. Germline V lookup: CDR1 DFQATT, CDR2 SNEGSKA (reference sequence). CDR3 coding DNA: TGCAGTGCTAGTAAGACAGGTTTCTACTCTGGAAACACCATATATTTT. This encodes CSASKTGFYSGNTIYF.

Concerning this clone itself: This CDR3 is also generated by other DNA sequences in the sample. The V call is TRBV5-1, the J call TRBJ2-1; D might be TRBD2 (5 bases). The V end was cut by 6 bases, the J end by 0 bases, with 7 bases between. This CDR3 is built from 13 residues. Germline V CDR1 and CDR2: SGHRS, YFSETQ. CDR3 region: CASTRDSYNEQFF. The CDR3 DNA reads TGCGCCAGCACCCGGGACTCCTACAATGAGCAGTTCTTC.

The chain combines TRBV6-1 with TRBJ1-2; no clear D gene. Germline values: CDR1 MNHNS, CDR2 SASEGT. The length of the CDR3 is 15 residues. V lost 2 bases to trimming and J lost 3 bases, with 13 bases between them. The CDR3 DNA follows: TGTGCCAGCAGTGAAAGCGCCGAGGCCCACTATGGCTACACCTTC. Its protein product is CASSESAEAHYGYTF.

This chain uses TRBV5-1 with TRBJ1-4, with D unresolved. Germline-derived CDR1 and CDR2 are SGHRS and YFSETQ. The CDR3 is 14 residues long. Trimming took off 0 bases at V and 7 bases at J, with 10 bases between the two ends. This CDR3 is CASSLEWEAEKLFF. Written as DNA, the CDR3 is TGCGCCAGCAGCTTGGAATGGGAGGCTGAAAAACTGTTTTTT.

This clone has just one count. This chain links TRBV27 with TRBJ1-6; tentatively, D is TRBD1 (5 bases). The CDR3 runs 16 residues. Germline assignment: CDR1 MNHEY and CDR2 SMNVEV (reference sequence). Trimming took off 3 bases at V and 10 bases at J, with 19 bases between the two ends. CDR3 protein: CASSFHPGPGGSPLHF. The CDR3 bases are TGTGCCAGCAGTTTTCATCCAGGGCCTGGAGGATCACCCCTCCACTTT.

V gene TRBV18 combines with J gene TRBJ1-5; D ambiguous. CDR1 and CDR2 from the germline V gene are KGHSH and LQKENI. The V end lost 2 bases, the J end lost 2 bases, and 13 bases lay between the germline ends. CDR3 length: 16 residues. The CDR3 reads CASSPEAPGGNQPQHF. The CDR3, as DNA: TGTGCCAGCTCACCAGAGGCCCCGGGAGGCAATCAGCCCCAGCATTTT.

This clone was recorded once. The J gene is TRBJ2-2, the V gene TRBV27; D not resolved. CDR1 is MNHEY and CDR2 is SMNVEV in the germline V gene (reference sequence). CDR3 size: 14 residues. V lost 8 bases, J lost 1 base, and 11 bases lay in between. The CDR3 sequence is CASLGRMNTGELFF. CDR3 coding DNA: TGTGCCAGCCTGGGCCGGATGAACACCGGGGAGCTGTTTTTT.

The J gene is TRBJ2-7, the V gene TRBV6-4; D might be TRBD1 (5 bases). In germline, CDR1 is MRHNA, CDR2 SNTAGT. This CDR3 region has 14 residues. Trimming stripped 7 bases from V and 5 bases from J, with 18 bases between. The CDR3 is CASKTLQGPHEQYF. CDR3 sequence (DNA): TGTGCCAGCAAGACGTTGCAGGGTCCACACGAGCAGTACTTC.

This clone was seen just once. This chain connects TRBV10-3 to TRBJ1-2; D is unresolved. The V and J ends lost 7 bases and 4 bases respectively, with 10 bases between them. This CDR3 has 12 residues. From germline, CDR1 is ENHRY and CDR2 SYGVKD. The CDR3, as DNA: TGTGCCATCACAGACCCCGTCTATGGCTACACCTTC. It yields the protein CAITDPVYGYTF.